This passage covers 24 T cell receptor beta chains from one sample sequenced in a study of blood T cell repertoires in COVID-19. Produced via immunoSEQ multiplex PCR; TCRdb's table is partial and in-frame only. The sample includes some 200,000 clones, approximately 92% of them seen just once. The specimen was peripheral blood. The receptor set was obtained from a man aged 45-60 years with acute or convalescent COVID-19.

The chain combines TRBV7-2 with TRBJ1-1; no clear D gene. This CDR3 is 13 amino acids long. The V and J ends lost 1 base and 3 bases respectively, with 6 bases between them. Germline CDR1 reads SGHTA; CDR2 reads FQGNSA. In nucleotides, the CDR3 is TGTGCCAGCAGCTTAGTCGGGGACACTGAAGCTTTCTTT. It specifies CASSLVGDTEAFF.

The chain joins TRBV27 to TRBJ1-2; the D gene is possibly TRBD1 (5 bases). The germline gives CDR1 MNHEY, CDR2 SMNVEV (reference sequence). The V end was cut by 5 bases, the J end by 3 bases, with 22 bases between. The CDR3 totals 17 residues. CDR3 region: CASSPDVGPGVYYGYTF. The DNA for the CDR3 is TGTGCCAGCAGTCCAGACGTGGGGCCGGGGGTGTACTATGGCTACACCTTC.

This chain joins TRBV4-1 and TRBJ2-7, with no clear D. Germline CDR1 and CDR2: MGHRA and YSYEKL. V lost 0 bases to trimming and J lost 4 bases, with 13 bases between them. CDR3 length equals 15 residues. CDR3 bases: TGCGCCAGCAGCCAAGATCCCCGTTCTGTTTACGAGCAGTACTTC. Translated, it gives CASSQDPRSVYEQYF.

The V gene is TRBV6-1, the J gene TRBJ2-7; 10 bases match TRBD2. The CDR3 is 15 residues long. Trimming at V came to 6 bases and at J to 3 bases, leaving 8 bases not matched to a gene. Germline lookup yields CDR1 MNHNS and CDR2 SASEGT. The CDR3 region has the DNA TGTGCCAGCAGGCAGGGGCTAGCGGGGGTCTACGAGCAGTACGTC. Amino acid sequence: CASRQGLAGVYEQYV.

This clone was seen once. The chain uses TRBV12-3 or TRBV12-4 and TRBJ1-2, with D possibly being TRBD1 (5 bases). The CDR3 is made up of 11 amino acids. Trimming shortened V by 5 bases and J by 6 bases, and 7 bases separated the two germline ends. Here the CDR3 reads CASSPGHGYTF. The CDR3 DNA sequence: TGTGCCAGCAGTCCAGGGCATGGCTACACCTTC.

The chain carries TRBV5-4 and TRBJ2-2; the match to TRBD1 covers 7 bases. The germline V gene has CDR1 SGHNT and CDR2 YYREEE (reference sequence). This CDR3 region has 17 residues. V lost 1 base and J lost 0; bases outside the gene matches: 6. The CDR3 DNA reads TGTGCCAGCAGCTTGTACCCAGGGGGTTCGAACACCGGGGAGCTGTTTTTT. Protein product: CASSLYPGGSNTGELFF.

The gene calls are TRBV14 and TRBJ1-4; 8 positions agree with TRBD1. The ends lost 4 bases at V and 6 bases at J; junction bases unmatched: 13. Looked up from germline, CDR1 is SGHDN and CDR2 is FVKESK. This CDR3 is built from 17 residues. The CDR3 reads CASSRRTGKGVYEKLFF. The CDR3 DNA is TGTGCCAGCAGCCGACGGACAGGGAAAGGGGTGTATGAAAAACTGTTTTTT.

The V and J genes are TRBV2 and TRBJ2-4; D is perhaps TRBD2 (5 bases). Trimming shortened V by 6 bases and J by 0 bases, and 12 bases separated the two germline ends. The CDR3 consists of 15 residues. Germline V CDR1 and CDR2: SNHLY, FYNNEI. The CDR3 sequence: CASSPEVGAKNIQYF. CDR3 sequence (DNA): TGTGCCAGCAGCCCGGAGGTGGGAGCCAAAAACATTCAGTACTTC. The entire variable domain, with the rest obtained from reference TRBV2 and TRBJ2-4, is as follows: EPEVTQTPSHQVTQMGQEVILRCVPISNHLYFYWYRQILGQKVEFLVSFYNNEISEKSEIFDDQFSVERPDGSNFTLKIRSTKLEDSAMYFCASSPEVGAKNIQYFGAGTRLSVL.

The chain combines TRBV29-1 with TRBJ1-1; the match to TRBD1 covers 10 bases. The CDR3 is 14 amino acids. The J segment lost 1 base and the V segment lost 4 bases, leaving 3 bases of the junction unmatched. The germline V gene has CDR1 SQVTM and CDR2 ANQGSEA. The CDR3 DNA reads as TGCAGCGTTGGGGGGACAGGGGAGAACACTGAAGCTTTCTTT. This translates into CSVGGTGENTEAFF.

This clone has more than one count but fewer than ten. This chain connects TRBV18 to TRBJ1-1; 11 bases map to TRBD1. Germline CDR1 KGHSH, CDR2 LQKENI. There are 13 residues in the CDR3. V dropped 5 bases and J dropped 4; count of bases not matched to a gene: 0. CDR3 sequence: CASSGTGGTEAFF. The CDR3 coding sequence is TGTGCCAGCTCAGGGACAGGGGGCACTGAAGCTTTCTTT. The full variable domain, its missing parts supplied by reference TRBV18 and TRBJ1-1, is NAGVMQNPRHLVRRRGQEARLRCSPMKGHSHVYWYRQLPEEGLKFMVYLQKENIIDESGMPKERFSAEFPKEGPSILRIQQVVRGDSAAYFCASSGTGGTEAFFGQGTRLTVV.

This chain uses TRBV11-3 with TRBJ2-1, with 7 nucleotides matching TRBD1. Germline values: CDR1 SGHNT, CDR2 YENEEA. The CDR3 has 15 amino acids. V lost 3 bases and J lost 7; bases outside the gene matches: 9. CDR3 amino acids: CASSFKAGGLNEQFF. In DNA form, the CDR3 reads TGTGCCAGCAGCTTTAAGGCAGGGGGTTTAAATGAGCAGTTCTTC.

The chain couples TRBV5-1 to TRBJ1-1; D is possibly TRBD1 (6 bases). This CDR3 contains 14 residues. From germline, CDR1 is SGHRS and CDR2 YFSETQ. V was shortened by 0 bases and J by 7 bases, with 13 bases between the two germline ends. CDR3 residues: CASSLGDGTNEAFF. As DNA, the CDR3 is TGCGCCAGCAGCTTGGGGGACGGGACAAATGAAGCTTTCTTT.

V usage is TRBV6-2 or TRBV6-3 and J usage is TRBJ1-2; D might be TRBD1 (5 bases). Trimming took 2 bases from V and 5 from J, leaving 6 bases between them. The CDR3 has 12 amino acids. Germline assignment: CDR1 MNHEY and CDR2 SVGEGT. The CDR3 bases are TGTGCCAGCAGTTACGACAGTTATGGCTACACCTTC. Translating gives CASSYDSYGYTF.

V and J are TRBV3-1 (or the pseudogene TRBV3-2) and TRBJ1-2, with 7 bases that match TRBD1. The V gene end was trimmed by 3 bases and the J gene end by 4 bases; junction bases not matched to a gene: 14. CDR3 length: 17 amino acids. Per germline, CDR1 LGHDT and CDR2 YNNKEL (reference sequence). DNA of the CDR3: TGTGCCAGCAGCCAGCAGTCGACCCGACAGGGAGTCTATGGCTACACCTTC. It is translated as CASSQQSTRQGVYGYTF.

The J gene is TRBJ2-5, the V gene TRBV24-1; 8 bases agree with TRBD1. From germline, CDR1 is KGHDR and CDR2 SFDVKD. CDR3 length: 16 residues. J lost 0 bases, V lost 5 bases, and 7 bases had no gene match. The CDR3 sequence is CATSGELTGDQETQYF. The CDR3 DNA is TGTGCCACCAGTGGTGAACTGACAGGGGACCAAGAGACCCAGTACTTC.

The chain has TRBV5-5 and TRBJ2-1, with TRBD2 identical over 8 bases. Germline CDR1 SGHKS, CDR2 YYEKEE (reference sequence). J lost 8 bases, V lost 6 bases, and 13 bases had no gene match. The CDR3 covers 15 residues. Written as DNA, the CDR3 is TGTGCCAGCACCCAAAGCCCCGGACTAGCATATGAGCAGTTCTTC. Residues: CASTQSPGLAYEQFF.

The genes are TRBV5-4 and TRBJ2-3; D not resolved. The V end was cut by 1 base, the J end by 6 bases, with 9 bases between. The CDR3 is 13 residues long. Germline V gene sequence: CDR1 SGHNT, CDR2 YYREEE (reference sequence). The CDR3 protein is CASSLYSLDTQYF. The CDR3 DNA sequence: TGTGCCAGCAGCTTGTATTCCTTGGATACGCAGTATTTT.

The rearrangement joins TRBV28 to TRBJ2-5, with D possibly TRBD1 on 5 matching bases. The CDR3 is made up of 15 amino acids. V lost 2 bases and J 2 bases, leaving 12 bases between the germline ends. The germline V gene has CDR1 MDHEN and CDR2 SYDVKM. The CDR3 reads CASSLRTRRQETQYF. The CDR3 region has the DNA TGTGCCAGCAGTTTAAGGACACGAAGACAAGAGACCCAGTACTTC.

The chain carries TRBV18 and TRBJ2-5, with 12 bases that match TRBD2. Germline-derived CDR1 and CDR2 are KGHSH and LQKENI. The CDR3 totals 16 residues. Trimming cost V 6 bases and J 1 base; bases outside gene matches: 6. The CDR3 region has the DNA TGTGCCAGCTCCCGGACTAGCGGGACCCTCCAAGAGACCCAGTACTTC. Its translation is CASSRTSGTLQETQYF.

The CDR3 reads CASSVEASGGHTQYF. Here the CDR3 DNA reads TGTGCCAGCAGCGTTGAGGCTAGCGGGGGGCATACGCAGTATTTT. The chain couples TRBV9 to TRBJ2-3; 11 bases are a match to TRBD2. J was trimmed by 7 bases and V by 2 bases; bases with no gene match: 6. Per germline, CDR1 SGDLS and CDR2 YYNGEE. The CDR3 covers 15 residues.

The rearrangement links TRBV7-2 to TRBJ2-6; D may be TRBD2 (6 bases). This CDR3 has 15 amino acids. Per germline, CDR1 SGHTA and CDR2 FQGNSA. The germline V and J ends were trimmed by 4 bases and 0 bases, with 7 bases remaining between them. CDR3 residues: CASSSGGSGANVLTF. CDR3 nucleotides: TGTGCCAGCAGCTCCGGGGGCTCTGGGGCCAACGTCCTGACTTTC.

The chain links TRBV7-3 to TRBJ2-5; 8 bases line up with TRBD2. Germline V gene data show CDR1 as SGHTA and CDR2 as FQGTGA. V was pared by 5 bases and J by 4 bases, with 6 bases of the junction left unmatched. This CDR3 spans 14 amino acids. DNA for the CDR3: TGTGCCAGCAGCCCGGGACTAGACTTAGAGACCCAGTACTTC. Translated: CASSPGLDLETQYF.

The CDR3 nucleotides are TGCGCCAGCAGTGAGTCCAGGACAGGGCCTAGCGAAGCTTTCTTT. Its protein is CASSESRTGPSEAFF. The chain uses TRBV10-1 and TRBJ1-1, with 8 bases identical to TRBD1. CDR1 is WNHNN, CDR2 SYGVQD, per germline (reference sequence). With 0 bases clipped from V and 8 bases from J, the junction kept 8 bases outside the gene matches. This CDR3 has 15 residues.

This chain uses TRBV7-2 with TRBJ1-3; 8 positions agree with TRBD1. The V segment lost 5 bases and the J segment 4 bases; nucleotides outside the gene matches: 7. This CDR3 has 15 amino acids. Per the germline V gene, CDR1 is SGHTA and CDR2 is FQGNSA. The CDR3: CASSTGGSWGNTIYF. In DNA, the CDR3 is TGTGCCAGCAGCACAGGGGGATCTTGGGGAAACACCATATATTTT. Filled out from reference TRBV7-2 and TRBJ1-3, the complete variable domain reads GAGVSQSPSNKVTEKGKDVELRCDPISGHTALYWYRQSLGQGLEFLIYFQGNSAPDKSGLPSDRFSAERTGGSVSTLTIQRTQQEDSAVYLCASSTGGSWGNTIYFGEGSWLTVV.